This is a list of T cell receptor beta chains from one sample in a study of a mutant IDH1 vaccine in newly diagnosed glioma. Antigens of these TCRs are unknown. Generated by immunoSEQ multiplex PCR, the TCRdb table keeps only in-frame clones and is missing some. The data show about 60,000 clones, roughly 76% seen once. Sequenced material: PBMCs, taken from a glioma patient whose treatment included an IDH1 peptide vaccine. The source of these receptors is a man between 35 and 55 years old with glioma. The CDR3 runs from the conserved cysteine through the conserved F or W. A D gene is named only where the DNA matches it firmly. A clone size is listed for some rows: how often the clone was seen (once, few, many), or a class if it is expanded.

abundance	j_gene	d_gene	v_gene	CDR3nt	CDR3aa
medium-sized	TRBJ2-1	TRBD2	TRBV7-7	TGTGCTAGCAGCTTAGAGTTTAGCGGGAGTGGGGCTTACAATGAGCAGTTCTTC	CASSLEFSGSGAYNEQFF
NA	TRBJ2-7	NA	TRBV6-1	TGTGCCAGCAGTGCCCAATGGGGACATCCAGCGGGGGAGCAGTACTTC	CASSAQWGHPAGEQYF
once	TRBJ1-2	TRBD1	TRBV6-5	TGTGCCAGCATCCGATCCGCAGGGGGCAATGGCTACACCTTC	CASIRSAGGNGYTF
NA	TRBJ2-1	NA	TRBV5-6	TGTGCCAGCAGCTTGGTTTCGAACAATGAGCAGTTCTTC	CASSLVSNNEQFF
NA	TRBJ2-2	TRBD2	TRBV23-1	TGCGCCAGCACACGAACCACTAGCGGGGAGAACACCGGGGAGCTGTTTTTT	CASTRTTSGENTGELFF
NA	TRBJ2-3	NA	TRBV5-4	TGTGCCAGCAGCTTGGGAAGCGGAACAGATACGCAGTATTTT	CASSLGSGTDTQYF
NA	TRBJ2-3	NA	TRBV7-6	TGTGCCAGCAGCTTAGTCGGCGGGGGCAGCACAGATACGCAGTATTTT	CASSLVGGGSTDTQYF
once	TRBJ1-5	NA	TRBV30	TGTGCCTGGAGTGTCGGGCAGCCCCAGCATTTT	CAWSVGQPQHF
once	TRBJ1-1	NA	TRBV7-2	TGTGCCAGCAGCTTAGTGGGGAACGGAAACACTGAAGCTTTCTTT	CASSLVGNGNTEAFF
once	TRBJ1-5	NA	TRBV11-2	TGTGCCAGCAGCCCAGGGGTCCAGGGTCAGCCCCAGCATTTT	CASSPGVQGQPQHF
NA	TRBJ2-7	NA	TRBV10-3	TGTGCCATCAGTGGGGGCAGGTACAGCTACGAGCAGTACTTC	CAISGGRYSYEQYF
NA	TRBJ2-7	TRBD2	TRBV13	TGTGCCAGCAGCTACCAACCCACTAGCGCCAAACCTTCCTACGAGCAGTACTTC	CASSYQPTSAKPSYEQYF
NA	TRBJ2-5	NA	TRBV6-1	TGTGCCAGCAGTGTCTTCGCGGTCCGTGGAGGGGAGACCCAGTACTTC	CASSVFAVRGGETQYF
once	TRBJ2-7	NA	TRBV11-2	TGTGCCAGCAGCTTAGAACCGGGCCCCTACGAGCAGTACTTC	CASSLEPGPYEQYF
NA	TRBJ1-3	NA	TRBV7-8	TGTGCCAGCAGCTTCCCCAGGGGAAACACCATATATTTT	CASSFPRGNTIYF
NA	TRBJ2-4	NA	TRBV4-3	TGCGCCAGCAGCCAAGATGTGGGACTAGCCAAAAACATTCAGTACTTC	CASSQDVGLAKNIQYF
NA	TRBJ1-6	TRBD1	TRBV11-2	TGTGCCAGCAGCCTACAGGGGGAAAGGAGTTCACCCCTCCACTTT	CASSLQGERSSPLHF
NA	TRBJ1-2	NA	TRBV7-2	TGTGCCAGCAGCCAGGACGGATATGGCTACACCTTC	CASSQDGYGYTF
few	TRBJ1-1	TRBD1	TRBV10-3	TGTGCCATCAGAACAGGGGACACTGAAGCTTTCTTT	CAIRTGDTEAFF
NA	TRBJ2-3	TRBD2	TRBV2	TGTGCCAGCAGCCTGGGACTAGCTAGCACAGATACGCAGTATTTT	CASSLGLASTDTQYF
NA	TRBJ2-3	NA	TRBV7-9	TGTGCCAGCAGCTTAGCCGTCACTAGCACAGATACGCAGTATTTT	CASSLAVTSTDTQYF
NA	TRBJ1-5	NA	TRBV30	TGTGCCTGGAGTGGTCAGGGAAATCAGCCCCAGCATTTT	CAWSGQGNQPQHF
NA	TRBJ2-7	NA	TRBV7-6	TGTGCCAGCAGCTCAGCAAGGACATCCTTCGAGCAGTACTTC	CASSSARTSFEQYF
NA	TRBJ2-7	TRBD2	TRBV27	TGTGCCAGCAGGCGGGGGGGCCCCGACTACGAGCAGTACTTC	CASRRGGPDYEQYF
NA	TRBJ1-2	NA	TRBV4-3	TGCGCCAGCAGCCAAGATTACAGGGCTAACTATGGCTACACCTTC	CASSQDYRANYGYTF
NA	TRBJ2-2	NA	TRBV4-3	TGCGCCAGCAGCCAACCCTTTGGCCCGAACACCGGGGAGCTGTTTTTT	CASSQPFGPNTGELFF
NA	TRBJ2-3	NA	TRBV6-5	TGTGCCAGCAGTTGGTTAGGGGTTACAGATACGCAGTATTTT	CASSWLGVTDTQYF
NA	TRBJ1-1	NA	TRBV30	TGTGCCTGGAGTTCAACGGGGGACACTGAAGCTTTCTTT	CAWSSTGDTEAFF
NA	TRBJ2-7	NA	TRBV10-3	TGTGCCATCAGTGAGGGGGCTGGACTTCTTGGCTACGAGCAGTACTTC	CAISEGAGLLGYEQYF
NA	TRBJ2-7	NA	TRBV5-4	TGTGCCAGCAGCCCGGGACTGCGCTACGAGCAGTACTTC	CASSPGLRYEQYF
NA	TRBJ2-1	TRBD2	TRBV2	TGTGCCACAGGGGAGCTAGCGGGGTACAATGAGCAGTTCTTC	CATGELAGYNEQFF
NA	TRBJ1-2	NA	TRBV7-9	TGTGCCAGCAGTCATGCAACCTTTAACTATGGCTACACCTTC	CASSHATFNYGYTF
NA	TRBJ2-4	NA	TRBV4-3	TGCGCCAGCAGCCAAGATCACGTGACAGGTGCCAAACTAGCCAAAAACATTCAGTACTTC	CASSQDHVTGAKLAKNIQYF
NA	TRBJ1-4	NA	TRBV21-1	TGTGCCAGCAGCAAATTCAAGGGGCAGACAGGGATAAGTGAAAAACTGTTTTTT	CASSKFKGQTGISEKLFF
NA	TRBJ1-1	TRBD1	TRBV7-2	TGTGCCAGCAGCTCCACCGGGACAGGGGTCACTGAAGCTTTCTTT	CASSSTGTGVTEAFF
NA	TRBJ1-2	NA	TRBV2	TGTGCCAGCAGTGGGCCCCTGACAGACTTTTACTATGGCTACACCTTC	CASSGPLTDFYYGYTF
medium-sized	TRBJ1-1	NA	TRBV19	TGTGCCAGTAGGGAGGTAAGGGGCCTCACTGAAGCTTTCTTT	CASREVRGLTEAFF
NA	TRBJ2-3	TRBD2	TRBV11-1	TGTGCCAGCAGCTTTGCGGGAGGGGTAGATACGCAGTATTTT	CASSFAGGVDTQYF
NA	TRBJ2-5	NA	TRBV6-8	TGTGCCAGCAGGACGACCCCCCGGGCCCCTTCCAGGACGACCCAGTACTTC	CASRTTPRAPSRTTQYF
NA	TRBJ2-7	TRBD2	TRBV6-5	TGTGCCAGCAGTTACGGGGCTAGCGGCTACGAGCAGTACTTC	CASSYGASGYEQYF
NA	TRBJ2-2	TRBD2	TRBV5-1	TGCGCCAGCAGCTTCCTAGCGGGAGTTTGGGCGAACACCGGGGAGCTGTTTTTT	CASSFLAGVWANTGELFF
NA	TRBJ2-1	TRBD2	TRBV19	TGTGCCAGTAGTACTCTAGGGACTATAGGGAATGAGCAGTTCTTC	CASSTLGTIGNEQFF